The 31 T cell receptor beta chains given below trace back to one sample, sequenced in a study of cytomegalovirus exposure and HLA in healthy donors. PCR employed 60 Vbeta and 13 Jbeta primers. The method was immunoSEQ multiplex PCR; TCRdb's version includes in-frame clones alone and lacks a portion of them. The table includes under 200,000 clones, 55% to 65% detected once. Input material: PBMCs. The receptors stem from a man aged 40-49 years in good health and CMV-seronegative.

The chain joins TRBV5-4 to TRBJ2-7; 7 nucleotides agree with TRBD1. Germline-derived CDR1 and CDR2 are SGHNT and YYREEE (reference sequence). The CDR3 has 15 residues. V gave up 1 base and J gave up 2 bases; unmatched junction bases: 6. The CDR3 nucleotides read TGTGCCAGCAGCTTGAGCCGGGACAGAACCTACGAGCAGTACTTC. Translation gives CASSLSRDRTYEQYF.

For the CDR3, the DNA is TGTGCCAGCAGCTCGGGACAGGGTGGGGGCACAGATACGCAGTATTTT. Residues: CASSSGQGGGTDTQYF. The V call is TRBV7-9, the J call TRBJ2-3, with TRBD1 matching over 9 bases. In germline, CDR1 is SEHNR, CDR2 FQNEAQ (reference sequence). The CDR3 is 16 amino acids. Germline trimming cut 4 bases from V and 1 base from J; bases unmatched to any gene: 6.

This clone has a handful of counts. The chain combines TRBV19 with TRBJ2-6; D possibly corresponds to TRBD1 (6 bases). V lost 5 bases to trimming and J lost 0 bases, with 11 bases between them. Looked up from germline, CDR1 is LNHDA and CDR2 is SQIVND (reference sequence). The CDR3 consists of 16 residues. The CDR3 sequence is CASSQHRDSGANVLTF. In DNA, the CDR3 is TGTGCCAGTAGTCAACACAGGGACTCTGGGGCCAACGTCCTGACTTTC.

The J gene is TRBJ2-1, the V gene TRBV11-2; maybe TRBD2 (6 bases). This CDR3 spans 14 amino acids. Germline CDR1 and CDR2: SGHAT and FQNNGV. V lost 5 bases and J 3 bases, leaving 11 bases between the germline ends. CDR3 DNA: TGTGCCAGCAGCGGGCGGGGTGTCTACAATGAGCAGTTCTTC. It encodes CASSGRGVYNEQFF.

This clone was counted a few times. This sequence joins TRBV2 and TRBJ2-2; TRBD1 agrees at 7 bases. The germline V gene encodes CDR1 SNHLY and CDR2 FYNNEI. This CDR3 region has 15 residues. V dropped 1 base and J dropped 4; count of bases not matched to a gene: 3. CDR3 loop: CASSEEQGITGELFF. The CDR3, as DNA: TGTGCCAGCAGTGAAGAACAGGGGATCACCGGGGAGCTGTTTTTT.

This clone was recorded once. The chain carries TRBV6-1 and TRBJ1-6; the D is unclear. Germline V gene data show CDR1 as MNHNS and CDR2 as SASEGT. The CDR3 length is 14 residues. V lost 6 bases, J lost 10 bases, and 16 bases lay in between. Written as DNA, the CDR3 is TGTGCCAGCAGACCCGCGGGGAGCAACTCACCCCTCCACTTT. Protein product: CASRPAGSNSPLHF.

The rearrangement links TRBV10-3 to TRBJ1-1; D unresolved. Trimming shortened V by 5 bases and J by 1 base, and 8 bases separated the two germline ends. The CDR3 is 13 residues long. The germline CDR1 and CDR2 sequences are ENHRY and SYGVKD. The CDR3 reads CAISLEENTEAFF. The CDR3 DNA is TGTGCCATCAGTCTCGAGGAGAACACTGAAGCTTTCTTT.

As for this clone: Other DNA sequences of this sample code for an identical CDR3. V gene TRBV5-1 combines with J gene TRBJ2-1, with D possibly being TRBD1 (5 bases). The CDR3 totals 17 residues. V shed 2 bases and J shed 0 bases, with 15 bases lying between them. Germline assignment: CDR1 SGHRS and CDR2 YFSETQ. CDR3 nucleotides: TGCGCCAGCAGCTTTTACAGGACACTTAACTCCTACAATGAGCAGTTCTTC. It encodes CASSFYRTLNSYNEQFF.

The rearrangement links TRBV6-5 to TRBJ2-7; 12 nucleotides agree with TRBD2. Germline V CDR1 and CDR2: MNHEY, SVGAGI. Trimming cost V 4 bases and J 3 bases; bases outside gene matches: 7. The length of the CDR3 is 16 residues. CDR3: CASSSPRLAGDYEQYF. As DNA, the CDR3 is TGTGCCAGCAGTTCACCTAGACTAGCGGGGGACTACGAGCAGTACTTC.

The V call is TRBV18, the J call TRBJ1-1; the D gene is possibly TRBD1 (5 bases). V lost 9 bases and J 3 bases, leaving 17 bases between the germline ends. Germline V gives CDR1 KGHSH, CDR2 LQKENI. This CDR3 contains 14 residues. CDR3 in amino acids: CASRSGSGDTEAFF. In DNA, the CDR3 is TGTGCCAGTCGGTCCGGGTCGGGGGACACTGAAGCTTTCTTT.

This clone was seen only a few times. The CDR3 nucleotides read TGTGCCAGCAGCCCCCGGACAGTTAGCACTGAAGCTTTCTTT. It encodes CASSPRTVSTEAFF. This chain joins TRBV7-2 and TRBJ1-1; TRBD1 might be the D (6 bases). The germline V and J ends were trimmed by 5 bases and 4 bases, with 14 bases remaining between them. Germline CDR1 is SGHTA and CDR2 is FQGNSA. The CDR3 has 14 residues.

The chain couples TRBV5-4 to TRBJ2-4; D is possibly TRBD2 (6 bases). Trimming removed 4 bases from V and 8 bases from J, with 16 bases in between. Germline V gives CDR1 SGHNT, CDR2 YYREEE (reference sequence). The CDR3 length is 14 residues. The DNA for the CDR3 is TGTGCCAGCAGCCCCGAGGGACTTATAGACATTCAGTACTTC. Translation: CASSPEGLIDIQYF.

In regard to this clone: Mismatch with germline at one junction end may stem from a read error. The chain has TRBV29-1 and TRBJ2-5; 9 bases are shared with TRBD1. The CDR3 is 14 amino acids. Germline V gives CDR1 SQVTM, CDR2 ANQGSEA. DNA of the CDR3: TGCAGCGTTCAAGACAGGGGGATGGGAGAGACCCAGTACTTC. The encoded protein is CSVQDRGMGETQYF.

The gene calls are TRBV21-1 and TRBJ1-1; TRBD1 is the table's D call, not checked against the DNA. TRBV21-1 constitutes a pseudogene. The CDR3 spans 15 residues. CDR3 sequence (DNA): TGTGCCAGCAGCAAATCAGGACAGGGGAACACTGAAGCTTTCTTT. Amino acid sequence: CASSKSGQGNTEAFF.

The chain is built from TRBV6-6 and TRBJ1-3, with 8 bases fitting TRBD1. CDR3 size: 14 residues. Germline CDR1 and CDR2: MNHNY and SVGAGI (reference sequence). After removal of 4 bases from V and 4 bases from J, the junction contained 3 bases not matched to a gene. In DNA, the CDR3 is TGTGCCAGCAGTTCCTGGACAGGGGGAAACACCATATATTTT. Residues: CASSSWTGGNTIYF.

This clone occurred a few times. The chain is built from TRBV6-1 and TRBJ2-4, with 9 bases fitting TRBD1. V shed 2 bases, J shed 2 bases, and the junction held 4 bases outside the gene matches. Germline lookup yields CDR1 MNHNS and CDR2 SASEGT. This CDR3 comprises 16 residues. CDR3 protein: CASSETGTGTKNIQYF. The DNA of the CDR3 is TGTGCCAGCAGTGAAACCGGGACAGGGACCAAAAACATTCAGTACTTC.

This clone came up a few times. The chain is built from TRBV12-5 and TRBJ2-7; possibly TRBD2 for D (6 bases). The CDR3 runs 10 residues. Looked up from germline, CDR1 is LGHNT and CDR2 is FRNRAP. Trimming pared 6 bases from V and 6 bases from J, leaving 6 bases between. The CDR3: CASGGGEQYF. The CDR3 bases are TGTGCTAGTGGCGGGGGCGAGCAGTACTTC.

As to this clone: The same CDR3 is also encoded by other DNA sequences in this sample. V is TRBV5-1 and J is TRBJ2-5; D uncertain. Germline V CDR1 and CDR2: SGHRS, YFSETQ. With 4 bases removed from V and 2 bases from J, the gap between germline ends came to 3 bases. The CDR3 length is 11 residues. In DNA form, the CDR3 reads TGCGCCAGCAGCGCGCAAGAGACCCAGTACTTC. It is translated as CASSAQETQYF.

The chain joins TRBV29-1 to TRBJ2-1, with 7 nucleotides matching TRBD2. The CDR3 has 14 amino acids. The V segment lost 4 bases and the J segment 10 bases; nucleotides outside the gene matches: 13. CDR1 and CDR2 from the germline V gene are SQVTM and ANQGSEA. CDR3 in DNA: TGCAGCGTTGTCCCCGGGAGGCAGGCGAGGGAGCAGTTCTTC. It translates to CSVVPGRQAREQFF.

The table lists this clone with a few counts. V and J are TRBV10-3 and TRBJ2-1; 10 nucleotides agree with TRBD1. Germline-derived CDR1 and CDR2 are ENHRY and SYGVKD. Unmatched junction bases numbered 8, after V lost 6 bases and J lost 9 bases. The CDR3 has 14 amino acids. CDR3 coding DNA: TGTGCCATCAGGGGGGGGACAGGGGTCGGTGAGCAGTTCTTC. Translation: CAIRGGTGVGEQFF.

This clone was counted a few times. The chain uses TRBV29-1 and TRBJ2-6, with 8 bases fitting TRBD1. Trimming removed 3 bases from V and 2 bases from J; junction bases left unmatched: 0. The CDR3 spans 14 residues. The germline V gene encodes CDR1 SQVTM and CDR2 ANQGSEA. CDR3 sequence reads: CSVETGAGANVLTF. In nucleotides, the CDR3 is TGCAGCGTTGAGACAGGGGCTGGGGCCAACGTCCTGACTTTC.

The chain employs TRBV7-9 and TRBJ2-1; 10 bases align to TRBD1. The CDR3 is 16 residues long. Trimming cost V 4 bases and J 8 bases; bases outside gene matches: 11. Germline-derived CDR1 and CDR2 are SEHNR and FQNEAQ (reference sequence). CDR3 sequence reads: CASSSPGTGVRYEQFF. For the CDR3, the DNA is TGTGCCAGCAGCTCACCCGGGACAGGGGTGCGATATGAGCAGTTCTTC.

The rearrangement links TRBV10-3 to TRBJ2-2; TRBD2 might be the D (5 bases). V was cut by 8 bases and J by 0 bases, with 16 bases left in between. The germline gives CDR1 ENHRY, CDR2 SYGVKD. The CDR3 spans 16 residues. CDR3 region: CAIGVGGQANTGELFF. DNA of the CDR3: TGTGCCATCGGGGTGGGCGGGCAGGCGAACACCGGGGAGCTGTTTTTT.

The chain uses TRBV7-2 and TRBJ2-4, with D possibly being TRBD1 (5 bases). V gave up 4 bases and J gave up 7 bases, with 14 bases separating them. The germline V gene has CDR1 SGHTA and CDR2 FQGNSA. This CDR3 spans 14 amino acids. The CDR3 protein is CASSSGQPGNIQYF. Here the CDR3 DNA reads TGTGCCAGCAGCTCAGGGCAGCCAGGGAACATTCAGTACTTC.

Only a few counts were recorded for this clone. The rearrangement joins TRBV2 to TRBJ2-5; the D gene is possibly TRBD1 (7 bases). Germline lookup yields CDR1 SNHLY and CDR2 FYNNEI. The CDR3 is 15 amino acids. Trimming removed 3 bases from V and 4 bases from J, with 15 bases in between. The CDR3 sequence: CASSERDRWGETQYF. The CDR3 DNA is TGTGCCAGCAGTGAGCGGGACAGATGGGGAGAGACCCAGTACTTC.

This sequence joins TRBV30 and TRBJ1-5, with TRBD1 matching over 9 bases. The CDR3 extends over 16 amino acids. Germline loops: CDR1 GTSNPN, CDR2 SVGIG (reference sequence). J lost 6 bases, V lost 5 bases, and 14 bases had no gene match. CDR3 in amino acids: CAWRNPTQGAGQPQHF. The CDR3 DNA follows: TGTGCCTGGCGCAATCCGACACAGGGGGCTGGTCAGCCCCAGCATTTT.

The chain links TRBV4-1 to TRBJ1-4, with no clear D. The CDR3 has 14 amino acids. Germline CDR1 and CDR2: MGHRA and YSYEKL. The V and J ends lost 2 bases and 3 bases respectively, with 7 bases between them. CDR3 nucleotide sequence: TGCGCCAGCAGCCAACCGGGGTCTAATGAAAAACTGTTTTTT. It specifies CASSQPGSNEKLFF.

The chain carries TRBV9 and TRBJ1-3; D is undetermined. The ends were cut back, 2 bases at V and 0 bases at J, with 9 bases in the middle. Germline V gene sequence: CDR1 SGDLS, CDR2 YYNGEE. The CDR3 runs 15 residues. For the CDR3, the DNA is TGTGCCAGCAGCGTCGGAGGCATCTCTGGAAACACCATATATTTT. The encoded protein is CASSVGGISGNTIYF.

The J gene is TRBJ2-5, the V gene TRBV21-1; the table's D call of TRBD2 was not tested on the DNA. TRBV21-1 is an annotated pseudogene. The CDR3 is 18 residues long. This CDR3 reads CASSPRLGNGRSKETQYF. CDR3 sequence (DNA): TGTGCCAGCAGCCCCCGCCTCGGGAACGGACGGAGCAAAGAGACCCAGTACTTC.

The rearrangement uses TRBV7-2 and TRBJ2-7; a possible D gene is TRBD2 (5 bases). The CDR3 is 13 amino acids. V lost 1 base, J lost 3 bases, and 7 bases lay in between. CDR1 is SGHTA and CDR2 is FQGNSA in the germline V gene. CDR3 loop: CASSLESGYEQYF. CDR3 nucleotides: TGTGCCAGCAGCTTAGAGAGCGGCTACGAGCAGTACTTC.

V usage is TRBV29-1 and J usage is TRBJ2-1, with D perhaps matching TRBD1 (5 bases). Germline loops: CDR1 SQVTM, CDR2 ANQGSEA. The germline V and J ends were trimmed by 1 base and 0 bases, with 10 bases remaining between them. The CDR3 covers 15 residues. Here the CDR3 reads CSVEGQLSSYNEQFF. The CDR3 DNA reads TGCAGCGTTGAAGGACAGCTGAGCTCCTACAATGAGCAGTTCTTC.